This T cell receptor beta chain was retrieved from a study of shared clonotypes between healthy human individuals. Study conclusions and caveats: The authors expected sequencing depth to affect clonotype sharing among donors.

Replicate PCRs from sorted subsets contained around 200 ng DNA, which is 29,000 or so T cell genomes. Produced via immunoSEQ multiplex PCR; TCRdb's table is partial and in-frame only. Among 700,000 to 950,000 clones listed, 90% to 98% were seen once. The germline V gene has CDR1 SGHAT and CDR2 FQNNGV. This CDR3 has 15 residues. Trimming removed 5 bases at V and 2 bases at J, with 16 bases between. The naive CD8 population came from CD45RO-negative cells selected for CCR7, without terminally differentiated effector memory CD45RA+ cells. All the donors were Caucasian adults who lived in Nashville, Tennessee. Points on this clone: The antigen is unknown.

This clonotype originated in a man in his thirties or forties in good health. Sequencing used naive CD8+ T cells sorted from blood. The gene calls are TRBV11-2 and TRBJ2-7; D gene unclear. CDR3 coding DNA: TGTGCCAGCAGCCCGGGCGGAAAACTAACCTACGAGCAGTACTTC. This gives the protein CASSPGGKLTYEQYF.